This T cell receptor (beta chain) was found in a study of T cell changes during pregnancy in multiple sclerosis (dated by TCRdb to the late 2010s). As for the study more broadly: The study looked at changes in the T cell repertoire across pregnancy in women with multiple sclerosis.

The junction shows trimming of 5 bases on V and 0 bases on J, and the gene matches do not reach 6 bases of it. CDR1 and CDR2, looked up from the germline V gene, are KGHSH and LQKENI. CDR3 length: 16 amino acids, cysteine to phenylalanine. Only the CDR3 region is kept as DNA, spanning 48 bases read in frame from base 1. Comments on this clone: There is no known antigen for this receptor. Qualities for individual bases were not recorded, and no much larger clone is one base off.

Library preparation was by the immunoSEQ multiplex PCR assay. In TCRdb, the immuneACCESS table is reduced to in-frame sequences with V and J assigned. These tables do not hold every clone; where another copy was compared, an unresolved V gene accounts for under half, and the others remain unexplained. Within this sample are approximately 89,000 clones, with about 94% of them counted one time only. Of the sample, 2.5% is held by the ten largest clones. The material sequenced was peripheral blood, taken in the third trimester of pregnancy. The receptor's source is a female donor with multiple sclerosis, enrolled in a pregnancy study. The rearrangement joined TRBV18 to TRBJ1-4; TRBD1 matches 7 bases in the middle. The sequenced DNA is TGTGCCAGCTCAATCGGACAGGCTGCAACTAATGAAAAACTGTTTTTT. It codes for CASSIGQAATNEKLFF.